The TCR beta chain under discussion was sequenced for a study of T-cell reconstitution after alpha-beta-depleted transplantation in children. This clonotype has a handful of counts. During its preparation, the TCRbeta library received unique molecular identifiers. TCRdb fed the PCR reads into MiXCR, producing one record per CDR3 protein. The data show approximately 520,000 distinct CDR3 sequences, 32% seen once. The sequenced sample was PBMCs from the stem cell graft donor, obtained from the stem cell graft. This TCR derives from a human donor who donated a stem cell graft to a child with aplastic anemia.

The chain's CDR3 is CASSLSMTGGKETQYF. The DNA of the CDR3 is TGTGCCAGCAGCTTAAGTATGACAGGGGGTAAAGAGACCCAGTACTTC. The rearrangement uses TRBV11-3 and TRBJ2-5; 9 positions agree with TRBD1. The CDR3 has 16 residues. Looked up from germline, CDR1 is SGHNT and CDR2 is YENEEA. The V and J ends lost 2 bases and 3 bases, in that order; junction bases with no gene match: 7.